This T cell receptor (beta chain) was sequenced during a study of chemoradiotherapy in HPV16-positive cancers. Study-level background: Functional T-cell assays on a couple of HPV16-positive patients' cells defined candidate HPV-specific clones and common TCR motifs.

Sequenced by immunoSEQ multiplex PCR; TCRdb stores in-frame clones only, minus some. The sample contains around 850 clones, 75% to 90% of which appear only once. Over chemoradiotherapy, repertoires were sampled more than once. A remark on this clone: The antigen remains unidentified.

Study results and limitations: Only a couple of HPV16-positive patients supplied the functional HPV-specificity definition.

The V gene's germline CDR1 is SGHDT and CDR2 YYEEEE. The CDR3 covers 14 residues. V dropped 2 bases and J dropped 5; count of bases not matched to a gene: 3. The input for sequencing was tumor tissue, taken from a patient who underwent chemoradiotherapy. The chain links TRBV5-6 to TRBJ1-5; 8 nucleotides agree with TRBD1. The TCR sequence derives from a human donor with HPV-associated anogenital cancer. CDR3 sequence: CASSFGQGDQPQHF. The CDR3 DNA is TGTGCCAGCAGCTTCGGACAGGGCGATCAGCCCCAGCATTTT.